One T cell receptor beta chain is described in this entry. What it binds is unknown. Amplification used 60 Vbeta primers and 13 Jbeta primers. TCRdb keeps only in-frame clones here, not all; method: immunoSEQ multiplex PCR. In total, the table holds about 150,000 clones. This entry belongs to a study of cytomegalovirus exposure and HLA in healthy donors. Study-wide points: Presence/absence analyses assumed roughly uniform sequencing depth across donors, which may not hold.

The sequence derives from a man younger than 45 in good health and CMV-seronegative. The sequencing input was PBMCs.

CDR3 residues: CASSLTGVEPQHF. The CDR3 DNA sequence: TGTGCCAGCAGTTTAACAGGGGTCGAGCCCCAGCATTTT. This rearrangement joins TRBV27 to TRBJ1-5; the match to TRBD1 covers 7 bases. Germline CDR1 is MNHEY and CDR2 is SMNVEV (reference sequence). With V trimmed by 2 bases and J by 8 bases, 3 bases remained unmatched. The CDR3 runs to 13 residues.